Presented here are 8 T cell receptor beta chains from one specimen sequenced in a study of OX40 agonist ivuxolimab in advanced cancers. The protocol was immunoSEQ multiplex PCR, while the TCRdb copy is restricted to in-frame clones and leaves out a portion. Among 98,000 or so clones listed, about 85% were seen once. The sample was CD4+ or CD8+ T cells sorted from blood, taken in a trial of the OX40 agonist ivuxolimab. These TCRs come from an adult with an advanced solid tumor such as melanoma, head and neck, liver or kidney cancer.

The chain has TRBV9 and TRBJ2-3; a weak D match, TRBD2 (6 bases). The CDR3 spans 14 residues. V was cut by 2 bases and J by 4 bases, with 11 bases left in between. CDR1 is SGDLS, CDR2 YYNGEE, per germline. The CDR3 reads CASSVRGTPDTQYF. The CDR3 bases are TGTGCCAGCAGCGTCCGGGGGACCCCAGATACGCAGTATTTT.

The chain uses TRBV18 and TRBJ2-1; 7 bases match TRBD1. The CDR3 sequence is 13 residues long. V was pared by 7 bases and J by 8 bases, with 8 bases of the junction left unmatched. Germline lookup yields CDR1 KGHSH and CDR2 LQKENI. The CDR3 region is CASCLQGIHEQFF. The CDR3 DNA sequence: TGTGCCAGCTGCCTACAGGGGATCCATGAGCAGTTCTTC.

The chain uses TRBV28 and TRBJ2-7; 11 nucleotides line up with TRBD2. V shed 2 bases and J 7 bases; nucleotides not matched to a gene: 7. CDR3 length: 15 residues. Germline assignment: CDR1 MDHEN and CDR2 SYDVKM. CDR3 sequence (DNA): TGTGCCAGCAGTTTACATACTAGCGGGAGAGGGGAGCAGTACTTC. Translation: CASSLHTSGRGEQYF.

This clone is a singleton in its sample. J is TRBJ1-1 and V is TRBV7-2; D is unclear. Trimming stripped 6 bases from V and 1 base from J, with 12 bases between. The CDR3 is 14 residues long. CDR1 SGHTA and CDR2 FQGNSA come from the germline V gene. The CDR3 DNA is TGTGCCAGCAGGATCCGGGGTGGGAACACTGAAGCTTTCTTT. The encoded protein is CASRIRGGNTEAFF. The full variable domain, completed using reference TRBV7-2 and TRBJ1-1, is GAGVSQSPSNKVTEKGKDVELRCDPISGHTALYWYRQSLGQGLEFLIYFQGNSAPDKSGLPSDRFSAERTGGSVSTLTIQRTQQEDSAVYLCASRIRGGNTEAFFGQGTRLTVV.

The chain carries TRBV7-3 and TRBJ2-3; D possibly corresponds to TRBD2 (5 bases). Germline CDR1 is SGHTA and CDR2 is FQGTGA. There are 13 residues in the CDR3. V lost 4 bases and J 6 bases, leaving 11 bases between the germline ends. The CDR3 protein is CASSSSGEDTQYF. The CDR3 region has the DNA TGTGCCAGCAGCTCCTCCGGGGAGGATACGCAGTATTTT.

The rearrangement links TRBV2 to TRBJ1-1; D not certain. The V end was cut by 6 bases, the J end by 2 bases, with 7 bases between. The length of the CDR3 is 12 residues. Germline loops: CDR1 SNHLY, CDR2 FYNNEI. CDR3 DNA: TGTGCCAGCAGCACACCTAACACTGAAGCTTTCTTT. This encodes CASSTPNTEAFF.

The V gene is TRBV9, the J gene TRBJ2-7; 7 nucleotides line up with TRBD2. Germline V gives CDR1 SGDLS, CDR2 YYNGEE. The CDR3 sequence is 17 residues long. The V and J ends lost 3 bases and 0 bases, in that order; junction bases with no gene match: 12. The CDR3 loop reads CASSANQRDFVSYEQYV. CDR3 DNA: TGTGCCAGCAGCGCAAATCAGCGGGATTTCGTCTCCTACGAGCAGTACGTC.

The chain joins TRBV6-1 to TRBJ1-4; D is uncertain. Germline V gene sequence: CDR1 MNHNS, CDR2 SASEGT. The CDR3 is made up of 15 amino acids. The germline V and J ends were trimmed by 6 bases and 4 bases, with 15 bases remaining between them. The CDR3 loop reads CASSDGGRFNEKLFF. The CDR3 region has the DNA TGTGCCAGCAGCGACGGAGGGCGGTTTAATGAAAAACTGTTTTTT.